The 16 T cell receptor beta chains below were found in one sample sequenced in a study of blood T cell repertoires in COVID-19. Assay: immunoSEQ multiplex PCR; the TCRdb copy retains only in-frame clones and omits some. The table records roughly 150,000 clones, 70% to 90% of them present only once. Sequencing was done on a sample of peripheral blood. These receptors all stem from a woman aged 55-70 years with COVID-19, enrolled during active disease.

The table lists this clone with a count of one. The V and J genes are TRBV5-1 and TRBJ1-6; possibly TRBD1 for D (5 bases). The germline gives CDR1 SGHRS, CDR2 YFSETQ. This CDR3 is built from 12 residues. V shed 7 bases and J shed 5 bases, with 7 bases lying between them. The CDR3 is CASRQNNSPLHF. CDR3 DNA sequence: TGCGCCAGCCGACAGAATAATTCACCCCTCCACTTT.

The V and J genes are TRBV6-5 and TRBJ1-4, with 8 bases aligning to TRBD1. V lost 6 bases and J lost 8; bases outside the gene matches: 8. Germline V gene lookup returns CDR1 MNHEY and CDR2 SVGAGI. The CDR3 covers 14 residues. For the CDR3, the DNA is TGTGCCAGCAGCAGGGACAGGTTTATAGAAAAACTGTTTTTT. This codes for CASSRDRFIEKLFF.

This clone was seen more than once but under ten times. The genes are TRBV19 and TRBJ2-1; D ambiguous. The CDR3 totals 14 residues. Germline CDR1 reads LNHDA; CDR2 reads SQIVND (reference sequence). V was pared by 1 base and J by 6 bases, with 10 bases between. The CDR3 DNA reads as TGTGCCAGTAGTATAGTTCGGCAGCGCAATGAGCAGTTCTTC. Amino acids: CASSIVRQRNEQFF.

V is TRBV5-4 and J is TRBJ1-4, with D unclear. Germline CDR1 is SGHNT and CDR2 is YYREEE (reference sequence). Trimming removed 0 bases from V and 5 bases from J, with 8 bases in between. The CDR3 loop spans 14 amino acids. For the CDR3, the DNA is TGTGCCAGCAGCTTGGGACACACAAATGAAAAACTGTTTTTT. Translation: CASSLGHTNEKLFF.

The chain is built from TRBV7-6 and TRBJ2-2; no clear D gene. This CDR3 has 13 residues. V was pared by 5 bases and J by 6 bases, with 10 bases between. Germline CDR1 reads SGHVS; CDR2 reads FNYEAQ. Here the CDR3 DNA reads TGTGCCAGCAGCCTGGAGTGGTCCGGGGAGCTGTTTTTT. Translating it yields CASSLEWSGELFF.

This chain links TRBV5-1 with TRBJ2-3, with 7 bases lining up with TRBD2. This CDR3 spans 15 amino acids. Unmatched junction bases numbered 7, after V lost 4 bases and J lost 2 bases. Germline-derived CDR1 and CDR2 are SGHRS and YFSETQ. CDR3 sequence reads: CASSGGLTITDTQYF. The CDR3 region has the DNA TGCGCCAGCAGCGGGGGACTAACCATCACAGATACGCAGTATTTT. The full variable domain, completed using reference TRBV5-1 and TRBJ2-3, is KAGVTQTPRYLIKTRGQQVTLSCSPISGHRSVSWYQQTPGQGLQFLFEYFSETQRNKGNFPGRFSGRQFSNSRSEMNVSTLELGDSALYLCASSGGLTITDTQYFGPGTRLTVL.

CDR3 DNA: TGTGCCAGCAACACGGGGGACAATCAGCCCCAGCATTTT. It yields the protein CASNTGDNQPQHF. This chain connects TRBV6-5 to TRBJ1-5, with a possible D match to TRBD1 (5 bases). V was pared by 7 bases and J by 3 bases, with 10 bases between. This CDR3 is built from 13 residues. Germline loops: CDR1 MNHEY, CDR2 SVGAGI.

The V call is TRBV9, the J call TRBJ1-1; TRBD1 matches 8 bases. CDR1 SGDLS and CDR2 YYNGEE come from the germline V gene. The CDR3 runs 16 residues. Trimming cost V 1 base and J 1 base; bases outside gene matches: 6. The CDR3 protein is CASSVYPGGANTEAFF. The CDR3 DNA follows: TGTGCCAGCAGCGTATACCCAGGGGGCGCGAACACTGAAGCTTTCTTT.

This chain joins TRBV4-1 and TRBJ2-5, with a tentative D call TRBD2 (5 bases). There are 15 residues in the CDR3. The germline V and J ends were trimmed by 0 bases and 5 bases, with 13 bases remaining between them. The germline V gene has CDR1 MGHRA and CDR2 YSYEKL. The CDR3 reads CASSQEEGVRETQYF. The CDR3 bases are TGCGCCAGCAGCCAAGAAGAGGGAGTAAGGGAGACCCAGTACTTC.

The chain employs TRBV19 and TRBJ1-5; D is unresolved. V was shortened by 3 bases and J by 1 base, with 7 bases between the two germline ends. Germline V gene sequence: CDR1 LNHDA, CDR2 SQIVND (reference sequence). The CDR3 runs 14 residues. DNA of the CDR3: TGTGCCAGTAGTATGTGGCTGAGCAATCAGCCCCAGCATTTT. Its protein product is CASSMWLSNQPQHF.

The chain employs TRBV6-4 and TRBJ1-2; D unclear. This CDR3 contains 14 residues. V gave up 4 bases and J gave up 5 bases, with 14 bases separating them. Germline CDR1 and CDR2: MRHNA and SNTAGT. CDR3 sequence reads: CASSADSGLYGYTF. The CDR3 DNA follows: TGTGCCAGCAGTGCCGACTCTGGACTGTATGGCTACACCTTC.

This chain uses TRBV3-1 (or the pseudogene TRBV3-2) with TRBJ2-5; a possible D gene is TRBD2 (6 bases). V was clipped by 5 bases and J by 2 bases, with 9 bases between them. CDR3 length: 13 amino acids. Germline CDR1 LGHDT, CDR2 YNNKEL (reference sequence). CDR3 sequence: CASSGDFQETQYF. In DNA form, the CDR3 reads TGTGCCAGCAGCGGGGACTTTCAAGAGACCCAGTACTTC.

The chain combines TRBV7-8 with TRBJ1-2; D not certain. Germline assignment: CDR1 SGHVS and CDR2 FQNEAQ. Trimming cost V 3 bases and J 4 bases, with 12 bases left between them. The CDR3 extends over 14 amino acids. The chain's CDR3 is CASSLERPSYGYTF. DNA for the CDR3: TGTGCCAGCAGCTTGGAGCGCCCGAGCTATGGCTACACCTTC.

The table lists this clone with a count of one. Here the CDR3 reads CASGSQVTVSSYNSPLHF. Here the CDR3 DNA reads TGTGCTAGTGGTTCACAGGTTACTGTAAGCTCCTATAATTCACCCCTCCACTTT. The rearrangement joins TRBV12-5 to TRBJ1-6, with D maybe TRBD1 (5 bases). CDR3 size: 18 residues. Trimming took off 4 bases at V and 0 bases at J, with 16 bases between the two ends. CDR1 is LGHNT, CDR2 FRNRAP, per germline.

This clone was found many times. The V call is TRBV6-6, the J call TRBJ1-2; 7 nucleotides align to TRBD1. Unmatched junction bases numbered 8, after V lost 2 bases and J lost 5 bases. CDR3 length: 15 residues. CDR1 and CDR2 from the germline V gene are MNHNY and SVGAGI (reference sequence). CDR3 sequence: CASSYGTELWYGYTF. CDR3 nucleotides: TGTGCCAGCAGTTACGGGACAGAGCTATGGTATGGCTACACCTTC.

For the CDR3, the DNA is TGTGCCACCAGTGATTCCTCGGCAGGGGGCCTCACCGGGGAGCTGTTTTTT. This gives the protein CATSDSSAGGLTGELFF. This rearrangement joins TRBV24-1 to TRBJ2-2; 8 bases match TRBD1. This CDR3 region has 17 residues. CDR1 is KGHDR and CDR2 is SFDVKD in the germline V gene. Trimming removed 2 bases from V and 4 bases from J; junction bases left unmatched: 8.